One sample yielded the 19 T cell receptor beta chains listed below, sequenced in a study of identical twins. TCRdb used MiXCR to reprocess the 5' RACE reads, holding one entry per CDR3 protein. The profile shows 1,800,000 or so distinct CDR3 sequences, roughly 35% of them singletons. What was sequenced was cord blood. These receptors all come from a newborn girl in good health.

The table lists this clonotype with a few counts. The chain carries TRBV7-2 and TRBJ2-1, with TRBD2 matching over 10 bases. Losses at the gene ends were 0 bases for V and 3 bases for J; bases not matched to a gene: 2. Looked up from germline, CDR1 is SGHTA and CDR2 is FQGNSA. The CDR3 is made up of 16 amino acids. The CDR3 DNA sequence: TGTGCCAGCAGCTTAGCACTAGCGGGGATCTACAATGAGCAGTTCTTC. Translating gives CASSLALAGIYNEQFF.

The genes are TRBV18 and TRBJ1-2, with 10 bases aligning to TRBD1. The germline V gene encodes CDR1 KGHSH and CDR2 LQKENI. With 2 bases clipped from V and 7 bases from J, the junction kept 10 bases outside the gene matches. The CDR3 runs to 16 residues. CDR3 amino acids: CASSPATGGRIGGYTF. The DNA for the CDR3 is TGTGCCAGCTCACCAGCGACAGGGGGCCGCATAGGTGGCTACACCTTC. The full variable domain, completed using reference TRBV18 and TRBJ1-2, is NAGVMQNPRHLVRRRGQEARLRCSPMKGHSHVYWYRQLPEEGLKFMVYLQKENIIDESGMPKERFSAEFPKEGPSILRIQQVVRGDSAAYFCASSPATGGRIGGYTFGSGTRLTVV.

The chain couples TRBV5-1 to TRBJ2-7, with D perhaps TRBD2 (7 bases). This CDR3 has 16 amino acids. V was cut by 4 bases and J by 3 bases, with 20 bases left in between. Per germline, CDR1 SGHRS and CDR2 YFSETQ. CDR3 sequence reads: CASSLPGDAGVYEQYF. DNA of the CDR3: TGCGCCAGCAGCCTCCCAGGGGATGCGGGGGTCTACGAGCAGTACTTC.

V usage is TRBV12-3 or TRBV12-4 and J usage is TRBJ2-7, with 8 bases that match TRBD2. The V segment lost 4 bases and the J segment 3 bases; nucleotides outside the gene matches: 5. This CDR3 is 14 amino acids long. The CDR3: CASSSERGIYEQYF. In DNA form, the CDR3 reads TGTGCCAGCAGTTCCGAGCGGGGGATCTACGAGCAGTACTTC.

J is TRBJ2-1 and V is TRBV11-2, with 10 positions matching TRBD1. The CDR3 loop spans 18 amino acids. V trimming: 3 bases; J trimming: 11 bases; junction bases outside the gene matches: 19. Germline CDR1 reads SGHAT; CDR2 reads FQNNGV. The CDR3 loop reads CASSFRTGGPPGYMKQFF. The CDR3 nucleotides read TGTGCCAGCAGCTTCCGGACAGGGGGACCCCCGGGGTACATGAAGCAGTTCTTC.

The chain joins TRBV4-2 to TRBJ2-7; 11 positions match TRBD2. V lost 4 bases, J lost 0 bases, and 11 bases stayed unmatched. The CDR3 length is 18 residues. The germline V gene has CDR1 LGHNA and CDR2 YNFKEQ. CDR3 in amino acids: CASSRSTSGSWSSYEQYF. CDR3 in DNA: TGTGCCAGCAGCCGGTCCACTAGCGGGAGTTGGAGCTCCTACGAGCAGTACTTC.

The gene calls are TRBV4-2 and TRBJ2-4, with 13 bases identical to TRBD2. The V gene end was trimmed by 2 bases and the J gene end by 0 bases; junction bases not matched to a gene: 7. Germline CDR1 reads LGHNA; CDR2 reads YNFKEQ. The CDR3 totals 19 residues. CDR3 nucleotides: TGTGCCAGCAGCCAAAGGGGACTAGCGGGACGTTTAGCCAAAAACATTCAGTACTTC. This encodes CASSQRGLAGRLAKNIQYF.

The chain couples TRBV2 to TRBJ1-2; D is perhaps TRBD1 (5 bases). The CDR3 loop spans 15 amino acids. V lost 3 bases and J lost 4, with 15 bases in between. Germline CDR1 reads SNHLY; CDR2 reads FYNNEI. The CDR3 protein is CASSERGRVGYGYTF. The CDR3 bases are TGTGCCAGCAGTGAGAGGGGCAGGGTTGGCTATGGCTACACCTTC.

This clonotype has a handful of counts. V is TRBV4-1 and J is TRBJ2-3; no firm D call. This CDR3 spans 15 amino acids. Germline V lookup: CDR1 MGHRA, CDR2 YSYEKL. Trimming took 0 bases from V and 8 from J, leaving 15 bases between them. CDR3 protein: CASSQDLLGSGTQYF. The CDR3 DNA is TGCGCCAGCAGCCAAGATTTGCTAGGATCCGGTACGCAGTATTTT.

Comments on this clonotype: The junction departs from germline at one end; a sequencing error may be responsible. The V gene is TRBV5-1, the J gene TRBJ2-3; TRBD2 agrees at 10 bases. The CDR3 consists of 16 residues. Germline lookup yields CDR1 SGHRS and CDR2 YFSETQ. The CDR3 reads CASSSPTSGATGTQYF. CDR3 bases: TGCGCCAGCAGCTCTCCAACTAGCGGGGCCACAGGTACGCAGTATTTT. The full variable domain, its missing parts supplied by reference TRBV5-1 and TRBJ2-3, is KAGVTQTPRYLIKTRGQQVTLSCSPISGHRSVSWYQQTPGQGLQFLFEYFSETQRNKGNFPGRFSGRQFSNSRSEMNVSTLELGDSALYLCASSSPTSGATGTQYFGPGTRLTVL.

The gene calls are TRBV20-1 and TRBJ1-1; D is undetermined. Germline lookup yields CDR1 DFQATT and CDR2 SNEGSKA (reference sequence). This CDR3 has 12 amino acids. V gave up 6 bases and J gave up 1 base, with 9 bases separating them. CDR3 DNA sequence: TGCAGTGCCCTTAGACAGAACACTGAAGCTTTCTTT. Protein: CSALRQNTEAFF.

The genes are TRBV12-3 or TRBV12-4 and TRBJ2-1; TRBD2 agrees at 12 bases. Germline trimming cut 1 base from V and 2 bases from J; bases unmatched to any gene: 9. CDR3 size: 19 residues. The CDR3 DNA sequence: TGTGCCAGCAGTTTAGGGAGGCAGGGACTAGCGGGCCCCTACAATGAGCAGTTCTTC. The encoded protein is CASSLGRQGLAGPYNEQFF.

This clonotype was recorded a few times. This sequence joins TRBV6-5 and TRBJ1-4, with TRBD1 identical over 10 bases. Germline-derived CDR1 and CDR2 are MNHEY and SVGAGI. CDR3 size: 16 residues. J was trimmed by 6 bases and V by 2 bases; bases with no gene match: 6. DNA for the CDR3: TGTGCCAGCAGTTACGGCCCCGGGACAGGGGATGAAAAACTGTTTTTT. Encoded protein: CASSYGPGTGDEKLFF.

At least ten counts were recorded for this clonotype. This chain joins TRBV25-1 and TRBJ1-1, with unresolved D. Germline lookup yields CDR1 MGHDK and CDR2 SYGVNS. This CDR3 comprises 11 residues. V lost 4 bases to trimming and J lost 5 bases, with 5 bases between them. The CDR3 here is CASSAGTEAFF. The CDR3 DNA is TGTGCCAGCAGTGCCGGGACTGAAGCTTTCTTT.

The chain has TRBV12-3 or TRBV12-4 and TRBJ2-2; 8 nucleotides agree with TRBD1. The CDR3 length is 15 residues. V trimming: 2 bases; J trimming: 4 bases; junction bases outside the gene matches: 3. In DNA, the CDR3 is TGTGCCAGCAGTTTAACCCAGGGGGCCACCGGGGAGCTGTTTTTT. It translates to CASSLTQGATGELFF.

This clonotype was counted a few times. This chain uses TRBV5-1 with TRBJ2-7, with D perhaps matching TRBD2 (6 bases). Germline CDR1 reads SGHRS; CDR2 reads YFSETQ. CDR3 length: 14 amino acids. Trimming took off 0 bases at V and 3 bases at J, with 10 bases between the two ends. In DNA form, the CDR3 reads TGCGCCAGCAGCTTGGACCCGGGGGTCTACGAGCAGTACTTC. It translates to CASSLDPGVYEQYF.

This clonotype was seen only a few times. CDR3 in amino acids: CASSLFPGLEGNEQFF. CDR3 nucleotide sequence: TGTGCCAGCAGCCTTTTTCCGGGACTAGAGGGGAATGAGCAGTTCTTC. The V gene is TRBV13, the J gene TRBJ2-1, with 8 bases identical to TRBD2. Germline V CDR1 and CDR2: PRHDT, FYEKMQ (reference sequence). The CDR3 contains 16 residues. Trimming at V came to 5 bases and at J to 7 bases, leaving 13 bases not matched to a gene.

V and J are TRBV28 and TRBJ1-2; 8 bases fit TRBD1. The length of the CDR3 is 15 residues. Germline lookup yields CDR1 MDHEN and CDR2 SYDVKM. V was pared by 2 bases and J by 4 bases, with 6 bases of the junction left unmatched. Here the CDR3 reads CASSLPDRAFYGYTF. The CDR3 DNA is TGTGCCAGCAGTTTACCGGACAGGGCCTTCTATGGCTACACCTTC.

This clonotype was picked up a small number of times. The chain is built from TRBV3-1 and TRBJ2-3, with D uncertain. V lost 1 base and J 3 bases, leaving 17 bases between the germline ends. The germline V gene has CDR1 LGHDT and CDR2 YNNKEL (reference sequence). This CDR3 has 17 amino acids. The CDR3 protein is CASSQGSTSRYTDTQYF. The CDR3 DNA reads as TGTGCCAGCAGCCAAGGCTCCACCTCCAGATATACAGATACGCAGTATTTT.